This entry lists 4 T cell receptor beta chains sequenced from one sample in a study of T cells in Graves' hyperthyroidism and ophthalmopathy. TCR beta CDR3 region amplification was performed from RNA transcripts. HTBI primers were the set used in a first-round RT-PCR of the TCR CDR3. Each CDR3 protein is one row after TCRdb ran MiXCR on the multiplex PCR reads. The top ten hold roughly 20% of the sample, which has around 400,000 distinct CDR3 sequences, roughly 15% seen once. Sequencing was performed on blood. Receptors were obtained from a woman between 55 and 75 years old with Graves' ophthalmopathy.

This clonotype occurred many times. The CDR3 is CAWTPSQETQYF. In DNA, the CDR3 is TGTGCCTGGACCCCGTCCCAAGAGACCCAGTACTTC. The chain couples TRBV30 to TRBJ2-5, with D uncertain. Per germline, CDR1 GTSNPN and CDR2 SVGIG (reference sequence). The CDR3 has 12 amino acids. V gave up 4 bases and J gave up 1 base, with 7 bases separating them.

V gene TRBV7-6 combines with J gene TRBJ2-5, with TRBD2 matching over 13 bases. The CDR3 spans 15 residues. Germline V lookup: CDR1 SGHVS, CDR2 FNYEAQ. V lost 3 bases and J lost 3; bases outside the gene matches: 1. The CDR3 sequence is CASSLGLAGKETQYF. CDR3 in DNA: TGTGCCAGCAGCTTGGGACTAGCGGGAAAAGAGACCCAGTACTTC.

This clonotype was seen a few times. This chain connects TRBV12-3 or TRBV12-4 to TRBJ2-7; TRBD1 is a possible D gene (5 bases). CDR3 length equals 14 residues. Trimming removed 6 bases from V and 5 bases from J, with 17 bases in between. CDR3 sequence reads: CASSPTVIIDEQYF. CDR3 in DNA: TGTGCCAGCAGCCCGACAGTCATAATCGACGAGCAGTACTTC.

There are many counts of this clonotype. The gene calls are TRBV10-3 and TRBJ2-1, with 8 nucleotides matching TRBD2. Germline loops: CDR1 ENHRY, CDR2 SYGVKD. This CDR3 contains 17 residues. Germline trimming cut 2 bases from V and 7 bases from J; bases unmatched to any gene: 13. Here the CDR3 reads CAISERREREMGNEQFF. The CDR3 DNA reads TGTGCCATCAGTGAGAGGAGGGAGCGGGAGATGGGGAATGAGCAGTTCTTC.